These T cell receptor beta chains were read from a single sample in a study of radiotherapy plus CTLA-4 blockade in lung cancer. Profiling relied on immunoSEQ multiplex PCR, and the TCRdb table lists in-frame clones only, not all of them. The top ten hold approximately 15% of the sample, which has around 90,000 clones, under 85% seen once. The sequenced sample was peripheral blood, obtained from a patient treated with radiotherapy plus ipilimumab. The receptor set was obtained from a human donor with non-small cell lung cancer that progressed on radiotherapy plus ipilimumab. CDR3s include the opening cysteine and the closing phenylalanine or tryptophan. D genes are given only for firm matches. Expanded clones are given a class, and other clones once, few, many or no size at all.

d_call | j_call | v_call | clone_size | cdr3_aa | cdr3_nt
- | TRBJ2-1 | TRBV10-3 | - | CAISGGVAGQEQFF | TGTGCCATCAGTGGAGGAGTTGCAGGACAGGAGCAGTTCTTC
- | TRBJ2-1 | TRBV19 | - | CASSIPATSSEQFF | TGTGCCAGTAGTATCCCCGCGACTAGTTCTGAGCAGTTCTTC
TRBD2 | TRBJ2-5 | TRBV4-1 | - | CASSQGLAETQYF | TGCGCCAGCAGCCAGGGACTAGCGGAGACCCAGTACTTC
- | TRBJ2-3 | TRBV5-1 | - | CASSFWGQGRGSTDTQYF | TGCGCCAGCAGCTTTTGGGGTCAGGGAAGGGGTAGTACAGATACGCAGTATTTT
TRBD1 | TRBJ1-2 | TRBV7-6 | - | CASSPKWDSYYGYTF | TGTGCCAGCAGCCCCAAATGGGACAGTTACTATGGCTATACCTTC
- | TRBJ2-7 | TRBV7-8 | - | CASSPQARGGEQYF | TGTGCCAGCAGCCCCCAGGCGAGGGGTGGCGAGCAGTACTTC
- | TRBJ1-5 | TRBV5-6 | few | CASSFAGGNQPQHF | TGTGCCAGCAGCTTCGCGGGGGGCAATCAGCCCCAGCATTTT
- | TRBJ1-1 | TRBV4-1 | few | CASSQDDVNTEAFF | TGCGCCAGCAGCCAAGATGACGTGAACACTGAAGCTTTCTTT
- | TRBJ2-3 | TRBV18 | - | CASSPKGGTQYF | TGTGCCAGCTCACCCAAAGGGGGTACGCAGTATTTT
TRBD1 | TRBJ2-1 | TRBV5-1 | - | CASSLVGGQGRSGEQFF | TGCGCCAGCAGCTTGGTGGGGGGACAGGGGAGATCGGGTGAGCAGTTCTTC
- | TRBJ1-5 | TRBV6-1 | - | CASRVTNQPQHF | TGTGCCAGCAGGGTCACAAATCAGCCCCAGCATTTT
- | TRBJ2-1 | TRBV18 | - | CASSPLTYNEQFF | TGTGCCAGCTCCCCGCTCACCTACAATGAGCAGTTCTTC
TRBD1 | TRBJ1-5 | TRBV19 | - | CASSWGTDRGLQPQHF | TGTGCCAGTAGTTGGGGTACGGACAGGGGTTTACAGCCCCAGCATTTT
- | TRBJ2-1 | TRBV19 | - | CASSIEGDYSSYNEQFF | TGTGCCAGTAGTATAGAAGGAGACTACAGCTCCTACAATGAGCAGTTCTTC
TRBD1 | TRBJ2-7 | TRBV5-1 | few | CASSSKFGQGLRSYEQYF | TGCGCCAGCAGCTCAAAATTCGGACAGGGATTGAGATCCTACGAGCAGTACTTC
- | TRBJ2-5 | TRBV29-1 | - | CSVHTGTEETQYF | TGCAGCGTTCATACAGGGACCGAAGAGACCCAGTACTTC
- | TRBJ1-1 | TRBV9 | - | CASSNPPRTEAFF | TGTGCCAGCAGCAACCCTCCGAGAACTGAAGCTTTCTTT
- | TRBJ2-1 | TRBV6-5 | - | CASSYLMRGEQFF | TGTGCCAGCAGTTACCTAATGAGGGGTGAGCAGTTCTTC
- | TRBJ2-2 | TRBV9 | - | CASSVQGETGELFF | TGTGCCAGCAGCGTACAGGGAGAGACCGGGGAGCTGTTTTTT
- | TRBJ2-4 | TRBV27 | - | CASSHRGLAKNIQYF | TGTGCCAGCAGTCACAGGGGACTAGCCAAAAACATTCAGTACTTC
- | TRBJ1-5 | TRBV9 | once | CASSVNTGNQPQHF | TGTGCCAGCAGCGTAAACACCGGGAATCAGCCCCAGCATTTT
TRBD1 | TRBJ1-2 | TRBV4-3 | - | CASSQTTGGFYGYTF | TGCGCCAGCAGCCAAACGACAGGGGGCTTCTATGGCTACACCTTC
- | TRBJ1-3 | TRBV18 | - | CASSPANTIYF | TGTGCCAGCTCACCAGCAAACACCATATATTTT
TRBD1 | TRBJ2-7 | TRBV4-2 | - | CASSQVLYGTGAYEQYF | TGTGCCAGCAGCCAAGTTCTCTACGGGACAGGGGCCTACGAGCAGTACTTC
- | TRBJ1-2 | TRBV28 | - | CASSVGTGFYGYTF | TGTGCCAGCAGCGTAGGGACGGGTTTCTATGGCTACACCTTC
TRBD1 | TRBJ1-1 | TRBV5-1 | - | CASSLNYGTGNTEAFF | TGCGCCAGCAGCTTGAATTACGGGACAGGGAACACTGAAGCTTTCTTT
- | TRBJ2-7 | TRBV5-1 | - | CASSLGAANYEQYF | TGCGCCAGCAGCTTGGGTGCAGCAAACTACGAGCAGTACTTC
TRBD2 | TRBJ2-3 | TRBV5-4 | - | CASSSTSGRGTDTQYF | TGTGCCAGCAGCTCCACTAGCGGGAGAGGCACAGATACGCAGTATTTT
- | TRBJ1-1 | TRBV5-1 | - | CASSLDRVEAFF | TGCGCCAGCAGCTTGGACAGGGTAGAAGCTTTCTTT
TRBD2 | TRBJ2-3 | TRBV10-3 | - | CAISVTSGIGTDTQYF | TGTGCCATCAGTGTGACTAGCGGGATAGGCACAGATACGCAGTATTTT
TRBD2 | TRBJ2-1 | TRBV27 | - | CASSTERLAGVYNEQFF | TGTGCCAGCAGTACGGAGCGGCTAGCGGGGGTTTACAATGAGCAGTTCTTC
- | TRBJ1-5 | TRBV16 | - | CASSQSAGAGNQPQHF | TGTGCCAGCAGCCAATCAGCCGGGGCTGGAAATCAGCCCCAGCATTTT
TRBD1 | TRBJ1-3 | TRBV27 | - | CASSDRASGNTIYF | TGTGCCAGCTCGGACAGGGCCTCTGGAAACACCATATATTTT
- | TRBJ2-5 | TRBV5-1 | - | CASSLAMYQETQYF | TGCGCCAGCAGCTTGGCCATGTACCAAGAGACCCAGTACTTC
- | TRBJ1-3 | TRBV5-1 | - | CASSLGLGNTIYF | TGCGCCAGCAGCTTAGGGTTAGGAAACACCATATATTTT
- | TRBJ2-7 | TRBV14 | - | CAGSRSSYEQYF | TGTGCCGGCAGCCGAAGCTCCTACGAGCAGTACTTC
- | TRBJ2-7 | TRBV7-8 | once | CASSSSGTPRSEQYF | TGTGCCAGCAGCTCATCCGGGACACCGAGGAGCGAGCAGTACTTC
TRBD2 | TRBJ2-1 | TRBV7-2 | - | CASSLTGGFYNEQFF | TGTGCCAGCAGCTTAACCGGGGGGTTCTACAATGAGCAGTTCTTC
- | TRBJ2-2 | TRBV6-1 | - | CASSGWGGGELFF | TGTGCCAGCAGTGGGTGGGGCGGCGGGGAGCTGTTTTTT
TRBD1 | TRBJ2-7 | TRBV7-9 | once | CASSLTGDSREQYF | TGTGCCAGCAGTCTGACAGGGGACTCCCGGGAGCAGTACTTC
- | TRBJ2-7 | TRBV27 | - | CASSLREQYF | TGTGCCAGCAGTTTACGCGAGCAGTACTTC
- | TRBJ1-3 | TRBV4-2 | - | CASSPSGGSGNTIYF | TGTGCCAGCAGCCCTAGCGGGGGCTCTGGAAACACCATATATTTT
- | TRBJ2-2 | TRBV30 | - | CAWSVGQSGLVGELFF | TGTGCCTGGAGTGTTGGGCAGTCAGGGCTTGTCGGGGAGCTGTTTTTT
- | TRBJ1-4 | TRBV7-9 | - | CASSSLRDTNEKLFF | TGTGCCAGCAGCTCCCTCCGGGACACTAATGAAAAACTGTTTTTT
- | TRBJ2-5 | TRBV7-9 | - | CASSSRLVRSQETQYF | TGTGCCAGCAGCTCAAGACTAGTAAGGAGCCAAGAGACCCAGTACTTC
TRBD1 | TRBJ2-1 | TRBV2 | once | CASSGDRLYNEQFF | TGTGCCAGCAGTGGGGACAGACTCTACAATGAGCAGTTCTTC